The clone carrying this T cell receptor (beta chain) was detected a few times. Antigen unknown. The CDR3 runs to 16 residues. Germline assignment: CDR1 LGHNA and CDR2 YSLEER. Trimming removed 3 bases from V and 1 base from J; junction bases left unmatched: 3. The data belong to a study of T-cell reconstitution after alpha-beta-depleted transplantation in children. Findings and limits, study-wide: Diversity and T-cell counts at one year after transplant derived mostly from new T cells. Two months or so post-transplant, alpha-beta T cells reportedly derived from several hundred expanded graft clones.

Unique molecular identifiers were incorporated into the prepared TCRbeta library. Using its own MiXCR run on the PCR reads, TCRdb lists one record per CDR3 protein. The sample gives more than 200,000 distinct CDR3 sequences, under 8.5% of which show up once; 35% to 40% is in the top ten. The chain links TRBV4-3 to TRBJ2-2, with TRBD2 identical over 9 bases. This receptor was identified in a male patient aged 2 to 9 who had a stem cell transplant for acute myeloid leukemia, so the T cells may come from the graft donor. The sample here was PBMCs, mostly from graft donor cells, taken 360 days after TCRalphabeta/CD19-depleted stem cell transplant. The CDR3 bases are TGCGCCAGCAGCCAGATTAGCGGGAGGAACACCGGGGAGCTGTTTTTT. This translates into CASSQISGRNTGELFF.